Sequencing of this TCR beta chain was carried out in a study of T cells in Graves' hyperthyroidism and ophthalmopathy. The germline CDR1 and CDR2 sequences are MNHEY and SMNVEV (reference sequence). The CDR3 consists of 15 residues. Trimming took 5 bases from V and 2 from J, leaving 13 bases between them. RNA transcripts provided the source from which TCR beta CDR3 regions were amplified. First-round RT-PCR of the TCR CDR3 relied on the HTBI primer set. TCRdb called the multiplex PCR reads again in MiXCR, with one record for every CDR3 protein. The sample records a few hundred thousand distinct CDR3 sequences, roughly 15% being singletons. At least ten counts were recorded for this clonotype. Progressors' blood was drawn at hyperthyroidism diagnosis, before ophthalmopathy symptoms.

The chain uses TRBV27 and TRBJ1-3; D remains unclear. Sequencing was done on a sample of blood. The receptor's source is a woman aged 40 to 50 with Graves' hyperthyroidism that later progressed to Graves' ophthalmopathy. The CDR3 loop is CASSPDRLPGNTIYF. The DNA of the CDR3 is TGTGCCAGCAGTCCCGACCGGCTCCCTGGAAACACCATATATTTT.